Presented here are 5 T cell receptor beta chains from one specimen sequenced in a study of type 1 regulatory T cells. No antigens are known for them. TCRdb processed the reads anew with MiXCR; each CDR3 protein has one entry. The profile shows more than 60,000 distinct CDR3 sequences, nearly 50% of them singletons. The specimen was cultured non-Tr1 T cells, either the whole culture or a sorted T cell fraction (not recorded which). These receptors came from a human donor in good health.

This chain uses TRBV5-5 with TRBJ1-5; TRBD1 matches 7 bases. CDR1 is SGHKS and CDR2 is YYEKEE in the germline V gene (reference sequence). CDR3 size: 14 residues. With 2 bases clipped from V and 4 bases from J, the junction kept 3 bases outside the gene matches. This chain's CDR3 is CASSFQGGNQPQHF. DNA for the CDR3: TGTGCCAGCAGCTTTCAGGGGGGGAATCAGCCCCAGCATTTT.

This clonotype was found once. The chain is built from TRBV7-2 and TRBJ1-1, with a weak D call TRBD1 (5 bases). The CDR3 contains 15 residues. The V end was cut by 7 bases, the J end by 0 bases, with 15 bases between. Per germline, CDR1 SGHTA and CDR2 FQGNSA. DNA of the CDR3: TGTGCCAGCACGCGGGGCCAATTGATGAACACTGAAGCTTTCTTT. Amino acid sequence: CASTRGQLMNTEAFF.

The chain has TRBV6-2 or TRBV6-3 and TRBJ2-7; 8 nucleotides agree with TRBD1. Losses at the gene ends were 7 bases for V and 3 bases for J; bases not matched to a gene: 11. CDR1 is MNHEY and CDR2 is SVGEGT in the germline V gene. This CDR3 comprises 15 residues. The CDR3 reads CASMNPGGARYEQYF. The CDR3 region has the DNA TGTGCCAGCATGAACCCAGGGGGCGCCCGCTACGAGCAGTACTTC.

The chain uses TRBV5-8 and TRBJ1-1; 7 nucleotides match TRBD1. The germline V gene encodes CDR1 SGHTS and CDR2 YDEGEE. The CDR3 has 15 amino acids. V dropped 4 bases and J dropped 4; count of bases not matched to a gene: 10. The CDR3, as DNA: TGTGCCAGCAGCGCCGGGGTCCACAGGGGCACTGAAGCTTTCTTT. Protein product: CASSAGVHRGTEAFF.

The chain links TRBV7-9 to TRBJ1-1; D ambiguous. Germline-derived CDR1 and CDR2 are SEHNR and FQNEAQ (reference sequence). V was trimmed by 6 bases and J by 4 bases, leaving 15 bases between them. This CDR3 region has 14 residues. CDR3 loop: CASRRRQSSTEAFF. The CDR3 coding sequence is TGTGCCAGCAGGCGGAGGCAATCGAGCACTGAAGCTTTCTTT.